Listed below are T cell receptor beta chains from one sample, sequenced in a study of T cell repertoires in cytomegalovirus infection. TCRdb analysed the reads with MiXCR anew, one entry per CDR3 protein. The table records about half a million distinct CDR3 sequences, around 35% of them present only once. These receptors lack a known antigen. Sequencing was performed on cultured PBMCs, taken from culture after CMV antigen stimulation. The receptors stem from a human donor in good health (CMV status not recorded). Some clones in this sample may be carry-over from other donors' samples. CDR3s include the opening cysteine and the closing phenylalanine or tryptophan. D genes are given only for firm matches. Clone size is not always given. Where it is, it says once, few, many or a class for expanded clones.

v_gene	j_gene	d_gene	abundance	CDR3aa	CDR3nt
TRBV20-1	TRBJ2-5	TRBD2	.	CSAGGLQETQYF	TGCAGTGCTGGGGGACTACAAGAGACCCAGTACTTC
TRBV12-3/TRBV12-4	TRBJ1-5	TRBD1	.	CASTLAGQGAFWQPQHF	TGTGCCAGCACACTCGCAGGACAGGGGGCCTTTTGGCAGCCCCAGCATTTT
TRBV28	TRBJ2-2	TRBD1	.	CASSPLDRANTGELFF	TGTGCCAGCAGTCCCCTAGACAGGGCGAACACCGGGGAGCTGTTTTTT
TRBV6-2/TRBV6-3	TRBJ2-3	.	few	CASTQAGRLSTDTQYF	TGTGCCAGCACCCAAGCGGGCAGGCTCAGCACAGATACGCAGTATTTT
TRBV4-1	TRBJ2-3	TRBD2	once	CASSHEWREPDTQYF	TGCGCCAGCAGCCATGAATGGCGGGAGCCAGATACGCAGTATTTT
TRBV12-3/TRBV12-4	TRBJ2-3	.	.	CASTPGTPSTDTQYF	TGTGCCAGCACACCCGGGACCCCTAGCACAGATACGCAGTATTTT
TRBV7-2	TRBJ2-7	.	.	CASSRGMDLYEQYF	TGTGCCAGCAGCAGGGGTATGGACTTATACGAGCAGTACTTC
TRBV20-1	TRBJ1-5	TRBD1	few	CSARTGGVGNQPQHF	TGCAGTGCTCGGACAGGGGGCGTCGGCAATCAGCCCCAGCATTTT
TRBV6-1	TRBJ2-6	TRBD1	.	CASSGKGQLSGANVLTF	TGTGCCAGCAGTGGAAAGGGACAGCTTTCTGGGGCCAACGTCCTGACTTTC
TRBV5-4	TRBJ2-2	.	once	CASSLSATTATGELFF	TGTGCCAGCAGCTTGAGCGCGACCACGGCAACCGGGGAGCTGTTTTTT
TRBV10-3	TRBJ2-3	TRBD2	.	CAINGLAGPTDTQYF	TGTGCCATCAACGGACTAGCGGGACCCACAGATACGCAGTATTTT
TRBV6-1	TRBJ1-1	.	.	CASSSPGKEAFF	TGTGCCAGCAGTTCCCCAGGGAAGGAAGCTTTCTTT
TRBV7-3	TRBJ1-1	.	.	CASSPDVRVTEAFF	TGTGCCAGCAGCCCCGATGTGAGGGTCACTGAAGCTTTCTTT
TRBV14	TRBJ2-1	TRBD2	few	CASSLAGGPQDEQFF	TGTGCCAGCAGCCTAGCGGGAGGGCCGCAGGATGAGCAGTTCTTC
TRBV12-3/TRBV12-4	TRBJ1-1	.	few	CASTGAGYTEAFF	TGTGCCAGCACCGGGGCGGGATACACTGAAGCTTTCTTT
TRBV4-3	TRBJ1-4	.	once	CASSQEGAAATNEKLFF	TGCGCCAGCAGCCAAGAAGGGGCGGCCGCAACTAATGAAAAACTGTTTTTT
TRBV12-3/TRBV12-4	TRBJ2-1	.	few	CASSFRGGTVYNEQFF	TGTGCCAGCAGTTTCAGGGGCGGGACCGTATACAATGAGCAGTTCTTC
TRBV6-5	TRBJ2-5	TRBD2	.	CASSYWASGPQETQYF	TGTGCCAGCAGTTACTGGGCTAGCGGGCCACAAGAGACCCAGTACTTC
TRBV4-3	TRBJ2-1	TRBD2	.	CASSLQSGTSGYNEQFF	TGCGCCAGCAGCCTTCAATCCGGGACTAGCGGCTACAATGAGCAGTTCTTC
TRBV12-3/TRBV12-4	TRBJ2-6	TRBD1	few	CASSPRQGRPGANVLTF	TGTGCCAGCAGTCCCCGACAGGGGAGACCTGGGGCCAACGTCCTGACTTTC
TRBV7-2	TRBJ2-1	TRBD2	.	CASSPEGGRARKSYNEQFF	TGTGCCAGCAGCCCCGAGGGCGGGAGGGCCCGAAAATCCTACAATGAGCAGTTCTTC
TRBV6-1	TRBJ2-6	.	.	CASMEGYSGANVLTF	TGTGCCAGCATGGAAGGGTACTCTGGGGCCAACGTCCTGACTTTC
TRBV6-8	TRBJ2-1	TRBD2	.	CASRLAEYNYNEQFF	TGTGCCAGCAGGCTAGCGGAGTACAATTACAATGAGCAGTTCTTC
TRBV12-3/TRBV12-4	TRBJ1-1	.	few	CASSLARAGFLFEAFF	TGTGCCAGCAGTTTAGCGCGGGCAGGGTTTCTGTTCGAAGCTTTCTTT
TRBV24-1	TRBJ2-3	.	.	CATLRDSTDTQYF	TGTGCCACCCTCCGGGACTCGACAGATACGCAGTATTTT
TRBV7-2	TRBJ2-1	TRBD2	few	CASSFQLAGGENEQFF	TGTGCCAGCAGCTTCCAGCTAGCGGGAGGGGAGAATGAGCAGTTCTTC
TRBV7-2	TRBJ1-6	.	many	CASSSADGIGSPLHF	TGTGCCAGCAGCTCAGCCGACGGTATTGGGTCACCCCTCCACTTT
TRBV6-1	TRBJ1-2	.	few	CASSTGTPPGGYTF	TGTGCCAGCAGTACCGGGACTCCCCCGGGGGGCTACACCTTC
TRBV25-1	TRBJ2-7	.	few	CASSGRPGRVEQYF	TGTGCCAGCAGTGGCAGGCCCGGGCGCGTCGAGCAGTACTTC
TRBV4-1	TRBJ2-2	TRBD2	.	CASSPLGGSDTGELFF	TGCGCCAGCAGCCCGCTCGGCGGGAGTGACACCGGGGAGCTGTTTTTT
TRBV27	TRBJ2-1	TRBD2	few	CASSAWTSGDYRYEQFF	TGTGCCAGCAGTGCCTGGACTAGCGGGGACTACAGGTATGAGCAGTTCTTC
TRBV7-8	TRBJ2-2	.	many	CASSLDPGKAGELFF	TGTGCCAGCAGCTTAGACCCAGGGAAGGCCGGGGAGCTGTTTTTT
TRBV6-2/TRBV6-3	TRBJ2-7	TRBD1	few	CASRWGQAAYEQYF	TGTGCCAGCAGGTGGGGACAGGCCGCCTACGAGCAGTACTTC
TRBV3-1	TRBJ2-3	.	.	CASADSTDTQYF	TGTGCCAGCGCGGACAGCACAGATACGCAGTATTTT
TRBV19	TRBJ2-1	.	once	CASRPSENEQFF	TGTGCCAGTCGACCTAGCGAGAATGAGCAGTTCTTC
TRBV19	TRBJ2-5	.	.	CASSEVRGETQYF	TGTGCCAGTAGTGAGGTCCGGGGGGAGACCCAGTACTTC
TRBV15	TRBJ2-7	.	.	CATSPGSSYEQYF	TGTGCCACCAGTCCGGGCAGCTCCTACGAGCAGTACTTC
TRBV7-1	TRBJ2-7	TRBD1	.	CASSTNRGTGYEQYF	TGTGCCAGCAGCACGAACAGGGGAACGGGTTACGAGCAGTACTTC
TRBV7-2	TRBJ1-2	.	many	CASSLIRLTNYGYTF	TGTGCCAGCAGTCTTATTCGACTTACCAACTATGGCTACACCTTC
TRBV7-6	TRBJ1-2	.	few	CASSRTPNYGYTF	TGTGCCAGCAGCAGGACACCAAACTATGGCTACACCTTC
TRBV5-6	TRBJ2-1	TRBD2	once	CASSHGLAVVPSSYNEQFF	TGTGCCAGCAGCCATGGACTAGCGGTAGTTCCAAGCTCCTACAATGAGCAGTTCTTC
TRBV7-2	TRBJ2-7	.	few	CASSLVGSGSSYEQYF	TGTGCCAGCAGCTTAGTTGGCAGCGGAAGCTCCTACGAGCAGTACTTC
TRBV6-2/TRBV6-3	TRBJ1-5	.	few	CASSTPGQSQPQHF	TGTGCCAGCAGTACCCCGGGACAAAGTCAGCCCCAGCATTTT
TRBV24-1	TRBJ2-3	TRBD1	many	CATSDSRTGTVTDTQYF	TGTGCCACCAGTGATTCTCGGACAGGGACGGTGACAGATACGCAGTATTTT
TRBV4-1	TRBJ1-2	.	.	CASSHTLLGYTF	TGCGCCAGCAGCCACACGTTGCTGGGCTACACCTTC
TRBV7-2	TRBJ2-1	TRBD2	few	CASSLGASGEYNEQFF	TGTGCCAGCAGCTTAGGCGCTAGCGGGGAATACAATGAGCAGTTCTTC
TRBV7-2	TRBJ1-1	TRBD1	few	CASSLHGTGGTEAFF	TGTGCCAGCAGCTTACATGGGACAGGGGGCACTGAAGCTTTCTTT
TRBV28	TRBJ2-5	TRBD1	.	CASFEGQGYEETQYF	TGTGCCAGCTTCGAGGGACAGGGATACGAAGAGACCCAGTACTTC
TRBV12-3/TRBV12-4	TRBJ2-1	.	few	CASRIMDSAYNEQFF	TGTGCCAGCAGGATTATGGACTCGGCCTACAATGAGCAGTTCTTC
TRBV4-1	TRBJ2-4	TRBD2	.	CASSAGSGGNIQYF	TGCGCCAGCAGCGCGGGGTCCGGGGGGAACATTCAGTACTTC